The 14 T cell receptor beta chains given below trace back to one sample, sequenced in a study of T cells in localized non-small cell lung cancer. TCRdb's copy holds only in-frame clones and misses some; the assay was immunoSEQ multiplex PCR. The data contain 72,000 or so clones, 86% of them singletons. The source was peripheral blood, collected before any cancer treatment. All receptors come from a male donor aged 60 or over with stage III squamous cell lung carcinoma.

V gene TRBV6-1 combines with J gene TRBJ1-1, with 10 bases fitting TRBD1. Trimming removed 4 bases from V and 4 bases from J; junction bases left unmatched: 3. Germline CDR1 MNHNS, CDR2 SASEGT. This CDR3 has 14 amino acids. The CDR3: CASSGQGATTEAFF. The DNA for the CDR3 is TGTGCCAGCAGTGGACAGGGGGCGACCACTGAAGCTTTCTTT.

The chain carries TRBV5-1 and TRBJ2-1, with TRBD1 identical over 8 bases. Looked up from germline, CDR1 is SGHRS and CDR2 is YFSETQ. The J segment lost 5 bases and the V segment lost 3 bases, leaving 10 bases of the junction unmatched. The CDR3 contains 16 residues. For the CDR3, the DNA is TGCGCCAGCAGCTGGGGGGCAGGGGGCCGAAACAATGAGCAGTTCTTC. This translates into CASSWGAGGRNNEQFF. The full variable domain, completed using reference TRBV5-1 and TRBJ2-1, is KAGVTQTPRYLIKTRGQQVTLSCSPISGHRSVSWYQQTPGQGLQFLFEYFSETQRNKGNFPGRFSGRQFSNSRSEMNVSTLELGDSALYLCASSWGAGGRNNEQFFGPGTRLTVL.

This clone has a single count. This chain uses TRBV12-5 with TRBJ2-5; the match to TRBD1 covers 7 bases. V shed 6 bases, J shed 5 bases, and the junction held 3 bases outside the gene matches. Germline CDR1 reads LGHNT; CDR2 reads FRNRAP. The CDR3 sequence is 12 residues long. CDR3 loop: CASGQTGETQYF. As DNA, the CDR3 is TGTGCTAGTGGACAGACAGGGGAGACCCAGTACTTC. Variable domain in full (rest from reference TRBV12-5 and TRBJ2-5): DARVTQTPRHKVTEMGQEVTMRCQPILGHNTVFWYRQTMMQGLELLAYFRNRAPLDDSGMPKDRFSAEMPDATLATLKIQPSEPRDSAVYFCASGQTGETQYFGPGTRLLVL.

The chain uses TRBV7-9 and TRBJ2-5, with D maybe TRBD2 (7 bases). V lost 2 bases and J 5 bases, leaving 18 bases between the germline ends. CDR1 and CDR2 (germline): SEHNR, FQNEAQ (reference sequence). CDR3 length: 16 amino acids. CDR3 DNA: TGTGCCAGCAGCTTATGGACCGGGGGGCTGGGTGAGACCCAGTACTTC. Its protein is CASSLWTGGLGETQYF.

The chain is built from TRBV28 and TRBJ2-5, with D possibly being TRBD1 (6 bases). This CDR3 spans 14 amino acids. Germline-derived CDR1 and CDR2 are MDHEN and SYDVKM. Trimming removed 8 bases at V and 1 base at J, with 14 bases between. The CDR3 loop is CASDQGTFQETQYF. CDR3 DNA: TGTGCCAGCGATCAGGGGACCTTCCAAGAGACCCAGTACTTC.

The chain joins TRBV12-2 to TRBJ2-7; TRBD1, as called in the table, went unchecked against the DNA. TRBV12-2 is annotated as a pseudogene. The length of the CDR3 is 11 residues. As DNA, the CDR3 is TGTGCAAGTCGCCCCCGGACAGGGAGGGGCGTC. Translation: CASRPRTGRGV.

The chain recombines TRBV5-1 with TRBJ2-7; 13 bases agree with TRBD2. The V segment lost 0 bases and the J segment 3 bases; nucleotides outside the gene matches: 6. The V gene's germline CDR1 is SGHRS and CDR2 YFSETQ. The length of the CDR3 is 17 residues. CDR3 protein: CASSLAGLAGVVYEQYF. The CDR3 DNA sequence: TGCGCCAGCAGCTTGGCCGGACTAGCGGGGGTCGTCTACGAGCAGTACTTC.

This chain connects TRBV28 to TRBJ2-2; D unresolved. Germline assignment: CDR1 MDHEN and CDR2 SYDVKM. The V and J ends lost 0 bases and 3 bases respectively, with 11 bases between them. CDR3 length: 16 residues. The CDR3 reads CASSLWGTGYTGELFF. The CDR3 coding sequence is TGTGCCAGCAGTTTATGGGGCACTGGGTACACCGGGGAGCTGTTTTTT.

The CDR3 coding sequence is TGCAGCGTAGACACCACAGGGTCGGGAAACACCATATATTTT. It is translated as CSVDTTGSGNTIYF. This rearrangement joins TRBV29-1 to TRBJ1-3; tentative D call: TRBD1 (6 bases). Germline lookup yields CDR1 SQVTM and CDR2 ANQGSEA. V lost 6 bases and J 4 bases, leaving 16 bases between the germline ends. The CDR3 runs 14 residues.

The chain joins TRBV4-2 to TRBJ2-3, with a possible D match to TRBD2 (5 bases). The CDR3 has 17 residues. Germline CDR1 reads LGHNA; CDR2 reads YNFKEQ. Deletions cut 0 bases from V and 0 bases from J, with 13 bases between. In DNA form, the CDR3 reads TGTGCCAGCAGCCAAGAACTAGTTTTGCTTAGCACAGATACGCAGTATTTT. Translation: CASSQELVLLSTDTQYF.

Only one count was recorded for this clone. The chain employs TRBV30 and TRBJ1-1, with 11 bases identical to TRBD1. The CDR3 has 16 amino acids. Germline trimming cut 0 bases from V and 3 bases from J; bases unmatched to any gene: 6. CDR1 is GTSNPN, CDR2 SVGIG, per germline (reference sequence). This CDR3 reads CAWSVKWGQGDTEAFF. CDR3 bases: TGTGCCTGGAGTGTAAAGTGGGGACAGGGGGACACTGAAGCTTTCTTT.

The table lists this clone with a count of one. This chain joins TRBV10-2 and TRBJ2-5; 10 bases align to TRBD1. The CDR3 length is 12 residues. After removal of 9 bases from V and 6 bases from J, the junction contained 4 bases not matched to a gene. Germline values: CDR1 WSHSY, CDR2 SAAADI. The CDR3 protein is CASGGQGQTQYF. As DNA, the CDR3 is TGCGCCAGTGGGGGACAGGGGCAGACCCAGTACTTC.

V gene TRBV6-5 combines with J gene TRBJ2-3; D possibly corresponds to TRBD2 (5 bases). Germline V gene sequence: CDR1 MNHEY, CDR2 SVGAGI. The V end lost 6 bases, the J end lost 1 base, and 11 bases lay between the germline ends. The CDR3 consists of 14 residues. In DNA, the CDR3 is TGTGCCAGCAGCCCCCTCGGGGGCACAGATACGCAGTATTTT. Amino acid sequence: CASSPLGGTDTQYF.

The chain has TRBV5-8 and TRBJ1-3; D is unclear. Germline CDR1 and CDR2: SGHTS and YDEGEE. V was shortened by 5 bases and J by 1 base, with 4 bases between the two germline ends. The CDR3 runs 12 residues. CDR3 nucleotides: TGTGCCAGCAGTAAGTCTGGAAACACCATATATTTT. Translated, it gives CASSKSGNTIYF.